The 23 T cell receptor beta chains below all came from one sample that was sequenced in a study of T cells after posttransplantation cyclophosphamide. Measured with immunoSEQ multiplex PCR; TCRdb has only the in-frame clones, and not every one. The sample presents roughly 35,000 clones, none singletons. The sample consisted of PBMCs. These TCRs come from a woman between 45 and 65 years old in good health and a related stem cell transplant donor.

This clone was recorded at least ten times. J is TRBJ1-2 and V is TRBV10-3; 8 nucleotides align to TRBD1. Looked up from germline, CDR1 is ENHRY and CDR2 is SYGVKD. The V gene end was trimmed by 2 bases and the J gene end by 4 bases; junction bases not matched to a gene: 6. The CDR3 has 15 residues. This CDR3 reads CAISEGQGRSYGYTF. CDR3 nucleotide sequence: TGTGCCATCAGTGAGGGACAGGGCCGGTCCTATGGCTACACCTTC.

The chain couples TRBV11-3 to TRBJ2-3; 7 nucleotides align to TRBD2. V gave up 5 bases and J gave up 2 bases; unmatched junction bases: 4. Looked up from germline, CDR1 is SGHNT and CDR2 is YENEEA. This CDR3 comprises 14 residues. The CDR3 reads CASSPAGTTDTQYF. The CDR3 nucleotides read TGTGCCAGCAGCCCAGCGGGAACCACAGATACGCAGTATTTT.

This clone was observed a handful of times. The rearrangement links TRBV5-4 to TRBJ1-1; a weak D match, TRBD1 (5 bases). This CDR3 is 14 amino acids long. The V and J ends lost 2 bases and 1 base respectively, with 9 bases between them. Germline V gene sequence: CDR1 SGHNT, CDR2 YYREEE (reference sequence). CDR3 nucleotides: TGTGCCAGCAGCTTACAGGTCTCGAACACTGAAGCTTTCTTT. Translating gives CASSLQVSNTEAFF.

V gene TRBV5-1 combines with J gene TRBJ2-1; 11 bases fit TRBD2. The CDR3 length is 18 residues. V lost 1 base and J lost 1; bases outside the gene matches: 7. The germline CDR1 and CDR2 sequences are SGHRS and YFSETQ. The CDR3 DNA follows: TGCGCCAGCAGCTTGTTAGGTAGCGGGAGGGAATCCTACAATGAGCAGTTCTTC. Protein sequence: CASSLLGSGRESYNEQFF. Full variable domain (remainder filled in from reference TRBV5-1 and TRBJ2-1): KAGVTQTPRYLIKTRGQQVTLSCSPISGHRSVSWYQQTPGQGLQFLFEYFSETQRNKGNFPGRFSGRQFSNSRSEMNVSTLELGDSALYLCASSLLGSGRESYNEQFFGPGTRLTVL.

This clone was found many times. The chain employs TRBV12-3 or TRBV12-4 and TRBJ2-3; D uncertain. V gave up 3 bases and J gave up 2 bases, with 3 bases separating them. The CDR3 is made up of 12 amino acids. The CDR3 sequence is CASSFNTDTQYF. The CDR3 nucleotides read TGTGCCAGCAGTTTCAACACAGATACGCAGTATTTT.

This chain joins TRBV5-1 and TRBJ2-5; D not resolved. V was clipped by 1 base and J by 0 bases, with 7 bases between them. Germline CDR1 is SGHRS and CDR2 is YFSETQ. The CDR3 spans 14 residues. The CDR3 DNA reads TGCGCCAGCAGCTTGACACGGGACCAAGAGACCCAGTACTTC. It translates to CASSLTRDQETQYF.

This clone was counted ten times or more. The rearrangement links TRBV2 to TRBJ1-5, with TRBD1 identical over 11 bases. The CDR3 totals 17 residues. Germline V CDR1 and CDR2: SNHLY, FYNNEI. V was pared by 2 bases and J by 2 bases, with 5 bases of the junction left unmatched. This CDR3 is CASSEPGQGVGNQPQHF. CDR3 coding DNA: TGTGCCAGCAGTGAACCGGGACAGGGGGTAGGCAATCAGCCCCAGCATTTT.

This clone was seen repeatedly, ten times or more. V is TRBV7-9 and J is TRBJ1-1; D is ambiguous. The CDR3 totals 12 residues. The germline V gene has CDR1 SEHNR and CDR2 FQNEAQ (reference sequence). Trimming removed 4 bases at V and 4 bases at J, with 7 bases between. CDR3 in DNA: TGTGCCAGCAGCTCCCTAGGCACTGAAGCTTTCTTT. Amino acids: CASSSLGTEAFF.

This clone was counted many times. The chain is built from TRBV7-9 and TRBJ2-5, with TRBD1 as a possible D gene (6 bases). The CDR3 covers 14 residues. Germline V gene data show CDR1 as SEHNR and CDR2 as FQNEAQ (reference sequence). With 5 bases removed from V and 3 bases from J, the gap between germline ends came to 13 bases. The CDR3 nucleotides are TGTGCCAGCAGCCGAGGGACAAACAAAGAGACCCAGTACTTC. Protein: CASSRGTNKETQYF.

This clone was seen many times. CDR3 in amino acids: CASSIGGQGANVLTF. The CDR3 DNA is TGTGCCAGTAGTATCGGGGGGCAAGGGGCCAACGTCCTGACTTTC. This chain links TRBV19 with TRBJ2-6, with a tentative D call TRBD2 (7 bases). With 3 bases removed from V and 4 bases from J, the gap between germline ends came to 10 bases. Germline loops: CDR1 LNHDA, CDR2 SQIVND (reference sequence). CDR3 length: 15 amino acids.

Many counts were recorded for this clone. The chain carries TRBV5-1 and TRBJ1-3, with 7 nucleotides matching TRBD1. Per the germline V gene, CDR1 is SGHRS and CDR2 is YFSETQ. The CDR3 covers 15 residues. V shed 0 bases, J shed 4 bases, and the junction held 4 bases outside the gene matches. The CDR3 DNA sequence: TGCGCCAGCAGCTTGGGGCCGGGACAGGGAAACACCATATATTTT. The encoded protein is CASSLGPGQGNTIYF. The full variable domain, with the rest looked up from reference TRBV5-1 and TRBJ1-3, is KAGVTQTPRYLIKTRGQQVTLSCSPISGHRSVSWYQQTPGQGLQFLFEYFSETQRNKGNFPGRFSGRQFSNSRSEMNVSTLELGDSALYLCASSLGPGQGNTIYFGEGSWLTVV.

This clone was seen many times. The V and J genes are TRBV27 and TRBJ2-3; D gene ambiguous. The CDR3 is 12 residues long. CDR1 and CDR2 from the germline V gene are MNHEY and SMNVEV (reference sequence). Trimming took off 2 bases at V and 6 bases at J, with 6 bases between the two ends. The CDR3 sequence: CASSLQWDTQYF. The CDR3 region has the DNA TGTGCCAGCAGTTTACAGTGGGATACGCAGTATTTT.

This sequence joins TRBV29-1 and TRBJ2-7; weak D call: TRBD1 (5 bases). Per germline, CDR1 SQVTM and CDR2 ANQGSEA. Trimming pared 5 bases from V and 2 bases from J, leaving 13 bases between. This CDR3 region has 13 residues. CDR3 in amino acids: CSVPGKHPYEQYF. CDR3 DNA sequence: TGCAGCGTTCCAGGGAAACATCCCTACGAGCAGTACTTC.

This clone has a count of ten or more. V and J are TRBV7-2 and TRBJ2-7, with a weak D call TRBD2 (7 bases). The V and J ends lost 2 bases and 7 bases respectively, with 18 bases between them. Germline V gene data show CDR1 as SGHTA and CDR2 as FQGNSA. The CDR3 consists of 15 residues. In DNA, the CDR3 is TGTGCCAGCAGCTTAATCACGGGAGGAGGGGGAGAGCAGTACTTC. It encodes CASSLITGGGGEQYF.

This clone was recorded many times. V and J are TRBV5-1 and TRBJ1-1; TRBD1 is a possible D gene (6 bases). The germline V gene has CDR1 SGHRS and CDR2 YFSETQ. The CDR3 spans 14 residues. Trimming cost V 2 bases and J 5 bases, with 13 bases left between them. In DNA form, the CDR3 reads TGCGCCAGCAGCTTACAGGGTGAATTAACTGAAGCTTTCTTT. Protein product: CASSLQGELTEAFF. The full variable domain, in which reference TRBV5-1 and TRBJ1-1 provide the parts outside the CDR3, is KAGVTQTPRYLIKTRGQQVTLSCSPISGHRSVSWYQQTPGQGLQFLFEYFSETQRNKGNFPGRFSGRQFSNSRSEMNVSTLELGDSALYLCASSLQGELTEAFFGQGTRLTVV.

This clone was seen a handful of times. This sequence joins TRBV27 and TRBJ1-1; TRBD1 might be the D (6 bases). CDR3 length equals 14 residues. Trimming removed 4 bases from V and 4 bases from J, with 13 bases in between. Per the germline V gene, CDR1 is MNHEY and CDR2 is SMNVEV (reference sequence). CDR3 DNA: TGTGCCAGCAGTTCCCACAGGGTGGGCACTGAAGCTTTCTTT. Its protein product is CASSSHRVGTEAFF.

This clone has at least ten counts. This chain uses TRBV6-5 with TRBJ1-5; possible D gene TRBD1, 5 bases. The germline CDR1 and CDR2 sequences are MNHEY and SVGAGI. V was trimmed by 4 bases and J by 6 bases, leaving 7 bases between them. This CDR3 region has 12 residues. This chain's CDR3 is CASSSTGQPQHF. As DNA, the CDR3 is TGTGCCAGCAGTTCCACAGGTCAGCCCCAGCATTTT.

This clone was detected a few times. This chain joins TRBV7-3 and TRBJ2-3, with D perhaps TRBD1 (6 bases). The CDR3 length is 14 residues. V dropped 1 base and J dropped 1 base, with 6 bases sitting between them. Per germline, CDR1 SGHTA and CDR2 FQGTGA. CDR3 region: CASSLNRGTDTQYF. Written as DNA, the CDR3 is TGTGCCAGCAGCTTAAACAGGGGCACAGATACGCAGTATTTT.

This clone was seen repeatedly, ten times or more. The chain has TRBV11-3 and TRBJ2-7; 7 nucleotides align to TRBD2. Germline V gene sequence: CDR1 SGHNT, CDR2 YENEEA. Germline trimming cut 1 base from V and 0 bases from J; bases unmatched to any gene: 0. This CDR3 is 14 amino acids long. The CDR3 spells CASSLGGGSYEQYF. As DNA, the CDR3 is TGTGCCAGCAGCTTAGGCGGGGGCTCCTACGAGCAGTACTTC.

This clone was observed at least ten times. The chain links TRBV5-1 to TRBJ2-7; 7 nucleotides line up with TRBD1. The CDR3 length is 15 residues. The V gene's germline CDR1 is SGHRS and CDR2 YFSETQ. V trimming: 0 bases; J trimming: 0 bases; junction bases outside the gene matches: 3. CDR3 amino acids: CASSLEGAFSYEQYF. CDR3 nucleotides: TGCGCCAGCAGCTTGGAGGGGGCATTCTCCTACGAGCAGTACTTC.

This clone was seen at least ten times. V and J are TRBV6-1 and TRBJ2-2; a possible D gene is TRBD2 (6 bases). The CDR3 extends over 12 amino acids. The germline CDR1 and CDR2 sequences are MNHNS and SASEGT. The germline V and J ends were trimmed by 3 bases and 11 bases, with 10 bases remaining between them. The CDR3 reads CASSEDYGELFF. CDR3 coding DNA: TGTGCCAGCAGTGAGGACTATGGCGAGCTGTTTTTT.

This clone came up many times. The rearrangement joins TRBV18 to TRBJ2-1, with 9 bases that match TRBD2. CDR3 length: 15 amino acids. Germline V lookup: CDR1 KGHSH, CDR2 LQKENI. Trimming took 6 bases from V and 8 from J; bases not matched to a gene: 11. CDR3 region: CASSTGTSPPDEQFF. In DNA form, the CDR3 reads TGTGCCAGCTCCACCGGGACTAGCCCACCTGATGAGCAGTTCTTC.

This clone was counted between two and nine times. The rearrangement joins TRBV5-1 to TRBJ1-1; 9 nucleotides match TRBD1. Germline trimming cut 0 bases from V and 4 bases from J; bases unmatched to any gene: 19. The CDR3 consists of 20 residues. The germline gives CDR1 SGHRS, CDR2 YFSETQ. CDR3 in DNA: TGCGCCAGCAGCTTGGGGCCAAACAGGGGGCTAGAAGGAAAAGCCACTGAAGCTTTCTTT. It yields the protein CASSLGPNRGLEGKATEAFF.